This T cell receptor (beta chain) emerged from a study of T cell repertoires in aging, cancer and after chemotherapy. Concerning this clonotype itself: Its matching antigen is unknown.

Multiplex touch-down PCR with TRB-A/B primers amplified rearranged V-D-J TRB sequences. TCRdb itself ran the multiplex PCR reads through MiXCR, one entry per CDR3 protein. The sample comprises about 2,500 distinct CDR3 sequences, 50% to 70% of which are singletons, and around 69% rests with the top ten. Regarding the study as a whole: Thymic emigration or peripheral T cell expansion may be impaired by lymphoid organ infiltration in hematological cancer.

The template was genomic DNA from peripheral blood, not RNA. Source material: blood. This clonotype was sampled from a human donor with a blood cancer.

CDR3 DNA: TGTGCCAGCAGTCTGGGAACAAGAACTATGAACACTGAAGCTTTCTTT. This encodes CASSLGTRTMNTEAFF. This chain uses TRBV6-5 with TRBJ1-1; D unresolved. This CDR3 is 16 amino acids long. V was cut by 5 bases and J by 0 bases, with 16 bases left in between. CDR1 MNHEY and CDR2 SVGAGI come from the germline V gene.